These 14 T cell receptor beta chains were sequenced from one sample in a study of blood T cells in healthy people across ages. A second about 7 to 12 cycle PCR used barcoded and J-beta primers. One entry per CDR3 protein results from TCRdb running MiXCR on the 5' RACE reads. Here the sample spans just over 800,000 distinct CDR3 sequences, approximately 67% being singletons. The sequenced sample consisted of blood. These TCRs come from a man younger than 45 in good health.

V and J are TRBV27 and TRBJ1-5, with D perhaps TRBD1 (6 bases). Trimming left V 1 base short and J 7 bases short, with 14 bases between. Germline values: CDR1 MNHEY, CDR2 SMNVEV (reference sequence). CDR3 length: 15 amino acids. The CDR3 region has the DNA TGTGCCAGCAGTTTATTCCAGGGGCGAGGGCAGCCCCAGCATTTT. Its translation: CASSLFQGRGQPQHF.

This clonotype was observed a handful of times. The chain uses TRBV12-3 or TRBV12-4 and TRBJ1-5; D is unresolved. This CDR3 contains 13 residues. V gave up 5 bases and J gave up 3 bases, with 8 bases separating them. CDR3 loop: CASSDYPNQPQHF. DNA for the CDR3: TGTGCCAGCAGTGACTATCCCAATCAGCCCCAGCATTTT.

This chain joins TRBV6-1 and TRBJ1-5, with D unclear. V was trimmed by 7 bases and J by 1 base, leaving 14 bases between them. CDR1 is MNHNS, CDR2 SASEGT, per germline. The CDR3 is 15 residues long. In nucleotides, the CDR3 is TGTGCCAGCACCTCAATGGACGGGAGCAATCAGCCCCAGCATTTT. As protein: CASTSMDGSNQPQHF.

The sample holds a few counts of this clonotype. CDR3 residues: CSVIWSRKSSYEQYF. CDR3 sequence (DNA): TGCAGCGTTATCTGGTCTCGGAAGAGCTCCTACGAGCAGTACTTC. The chain employs TRBV29-1 and TRBJ2-7, with D unclear. Germline CDR1 SQVTM, CDR2 ANQGSEA. Trimming took 5 bases from V and 0 from J, leaving 17 bases between them. This CDR3 is 15 amino acids long.

The CDR3 spells CASSLKSNQPQHF. The CDR3 DNA reads TGTGCCAGCAGCTTGAAGAGCAATCAGCCCCAGCATTTT. This chain connects TRBV5-6 to TRBJ1-5; unclear D gene. With 1 base removed from V and 1 base from J, the gap between germline ends came to 3 bases. Germline V gives CDR1 SGHDT, CDR2 YYEEEE. This CDR3 has 13 residues.

CDR3 nucleotide sequence: TGCAGTGCTAGAGGACTAGCGGTCGTCCGGGGACAAGAGACCCAGTACTTC. It codes for CSARGLAVVRGQETQYF. This sequence joins TRBV20-1 and TRBJ2-5, with 9 bases aligning to TRBD2. Trimming took 1 base from V and 2 from J; bases not matched to a gene: 11. The CDR3 loop spans 17 amino acids. The germline V gene encodes CDR1 DFQATT and CDR2 SNEGSKA (reference sequence).

This clonotype showed up just once. The CDR3 is CASSLPGGTSGANVLTF. The CDR3, as DNA: TGTGCCAGCAGTTTGCCGGGGGGTACCTCTGGGGCCAACGTCCTGACTTTC. V and J are TRBV28 and TRBJ2-6, with 7 bases that match TRBD2. CDR3 length equals 17 residues. The V segment lost 3 bases and the J segment 0 bases; nucleotides outside the gene matches: 5. Germline CDR1 and CDR2: MDHEN and SYDVKM.

The rearrangement uses TRBV5-1 and TRBJ1-2; D possibly corresponds to TRBD1 (5 bases). Germline V gene lookup returns CDR1 SGHRS and CDR2 YFSETQ. The germline V and J ends were trimmed by 4 bases and 2 bases, with 15 bases remaining between them. The CDR3 contains 15 residues. CDR3 residues: CASSPTMTANYGYTF. DNA of the CDR3: TGCGCCAGCAGCCCAACCATGACAGCAAACTATGGCTACACCTTC.

The rearrangement joins TRBV6-2 or TRBV6-3 to TRBJ1-2, with TRBD1 as a possible D gene (5 bases). Between the trimmed V and J ends, which lost 5 bases and 4 bases, there was a span of 11 bases. Germline loops: CDR1 MNHEY, CDR2 SVGEGT. CDR3 length: 13 residues. The CDR3: CASSVGPRYGYTF. As DNA, the CDR3 is TGTGCCAGCAGTGTGGGACCGCGCTATGGCTACACCTTC.

The chain employs TRBV5-1 and TRBJ2-4, with D possibly TRBD2 on 7 matching bases. The CDR3 loop spans 14 amino acids. The germline CDR1 and CDR2 sequences are SGHRS and YFSETQ. With 4 bases removed from V and 7 bases from J, the gap between germline ends came to 15 bases. Here the CDR3 DNA reads TGCGCCAGCAGCCTGGGGGAGGGGGTGAACATTCAGTACTTC. Translation: CASSLGEGVNIQYF. Combining the CDR3 with reference TRBV5-1 and TRBJ2-4 gives the whole variable domain KAGVTQTPRYLIKTRGQQVTLSCSPISGHRSVSWYQQTPGQGLQFLFEYFSETQRNKGNFPGRFSGRQFSNSRSEMNVSTLELGDSALYLCASSLGEGVNIQYFGAGTRLSVL.

The J gene is TRBJ2-1, the V gene TRBV29-1, with TRBD1 matching 8 bases. This CDR3 has 14 amino acids. The trim removed 5 bases at V and 12 bases at J, leaving 15 bases unmatched. CDR1 and CDR2 from the germline V gene are SQVTM and ANQGSEA. Here the CDR3 DNA reads TGCAGCGTTAGAGGACAGGGAGGCTTTTTGGGGCAGTTCTTC. This codes for CSVRGQGGFLGQFF.

The chain is built from TRBV3-1 and TRBJ2-1; maybe TRBD2 (7 bases). With 1 base removed from V and 7 bases from J, the gap between germline ends came to 20 bases. Germline V gives CDR1 LGHDT, CDR2 YNNKEL (reference sequence). This CDR3 is built from 17 residues. The CDR3 region is CASSQVDRGARENEQFF. CDR3 nucleotide sequence: TGTGCCAGCAGCCAAGTAGACCGGGGGGCCAGAGAAAATGAGCAGTTCTTC.

The table lists this clonotype with a few counts. The chain uses TRBV6-2 or TRBV6-3 and TRBJ1-2; no clear D. The CDR3 runs to 13 residues. Germline values: CDR1 MNHEY, CDR2 SVGEGT. V lost 2 bases, J lost 8 bases, and 12 bases lay in between. As DNA, the CDR3 is TGTGCCAGCAGTTACGTCCCGGTGTGCGGCTACACCTTC. Translating gives CASSYVPVCGYTF.

The genes are TRBV7-2 and TRBJ1-5; D is undetermined. The V end lost 5 bases, the J end lost 6 bases, and 11 bases lay between the germline ends. The CDR3 runs to 13 residues. Looked up from germline, CDR1 is SGHTA and CDR2 is FQGNSA. CDR3: CASSTRATQPQHF. The CDR3 nucleotides are TGTGCCAGCAGCACCCGGGCGACTCAGCCCCAGCATTTT.